This TCR beta chain was identified in a study of CD8+ T cells in alopecia areata. Study-wide background: Oral tofacitinib (5 to 10 mg twice daily) was administered to treated patients. Scoring of severity for treated patients was based on percentage of affected scalp area. Study-wide points: Shared TCR sequences were less clear between patients than in mice, possibly partly from HLA diversity. Scalp and blood samples kept many expanded lesional clones throughout tofacitinib.

cDNA reverse transcribed from extracted RNA served as the sequencing template. TCRdb's table, derived via immunoSEQ multiplex PCR, lists solely in-frame clones and lacks some. Of roughly 210,000 clones detected, over 40% appear once; the ten largest clones hold over 2.5%. Treatment defined: oral pan-JAK inhibitor, 5-10 mg twice daily. Germline V CDR1 and CDR2: GTSNPN, SVGIG (reference sequence). J gave up 0 bases and V 8 bases, and 7 bases lay outside the gene matches. The CDR3 totals 14 residues. In the case of this clone: Its cognate antigen is unknown.

The chain employs TRBV30 and TRBJ1-3, with 7 bases that match TRBD1. This TCR derives from a human donor with alopecia areata. The sequencing used CD4+ T cells sorted from blood, collected at approximately week 36, from a patient treated with tofacitinib. The CDR3 here is CAGSRDSSGNTIYF. The CDR3 DNA follows: TGTGCCGGCTCCCGGGACAGCTCTGGAAACACCATATATTTT.